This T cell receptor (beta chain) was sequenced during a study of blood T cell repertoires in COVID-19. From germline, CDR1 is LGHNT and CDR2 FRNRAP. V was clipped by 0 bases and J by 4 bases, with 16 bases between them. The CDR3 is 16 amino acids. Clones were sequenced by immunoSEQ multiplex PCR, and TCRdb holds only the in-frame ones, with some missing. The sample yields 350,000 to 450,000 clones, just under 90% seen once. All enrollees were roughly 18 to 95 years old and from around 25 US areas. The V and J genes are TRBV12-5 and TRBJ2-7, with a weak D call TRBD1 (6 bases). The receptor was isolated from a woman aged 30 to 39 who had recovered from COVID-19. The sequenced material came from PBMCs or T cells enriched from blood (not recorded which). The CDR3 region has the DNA TGTGCTAGTGGTTTGGTACTTGGACAGATAGGATACGAGCAGTACTTC. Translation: CASGLVLGQIGYEQYF.